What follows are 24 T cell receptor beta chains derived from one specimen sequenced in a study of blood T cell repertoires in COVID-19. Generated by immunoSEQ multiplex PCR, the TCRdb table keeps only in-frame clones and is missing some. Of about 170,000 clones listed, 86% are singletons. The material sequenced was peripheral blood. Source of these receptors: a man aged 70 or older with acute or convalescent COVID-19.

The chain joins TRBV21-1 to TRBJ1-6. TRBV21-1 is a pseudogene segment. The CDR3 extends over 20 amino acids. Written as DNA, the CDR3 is TGTGCCAGCAGCAACCTTTTACTAAACAAAGTTAGCTCCTATAATTCACCCCTCCACTTT. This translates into CASSNLLLNKVSSYNSPLHF.

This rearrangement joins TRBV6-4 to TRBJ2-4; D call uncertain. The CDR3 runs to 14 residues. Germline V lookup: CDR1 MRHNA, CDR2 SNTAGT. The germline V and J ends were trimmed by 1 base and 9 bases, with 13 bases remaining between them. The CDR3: CASSDLRSVGIQYF. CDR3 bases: TGTGCCAGCAGTGACTTGAGGAGCGTCGGCATTCAGTACTTC.

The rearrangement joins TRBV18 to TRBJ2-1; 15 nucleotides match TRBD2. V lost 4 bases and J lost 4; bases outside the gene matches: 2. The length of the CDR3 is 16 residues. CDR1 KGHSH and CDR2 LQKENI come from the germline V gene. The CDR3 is CASSLGLAGGYNEQFF. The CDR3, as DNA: TGTGCCAGCTCACTGGGACTAGCGGGGGGTTACAATGAGCAGTTCTTC.

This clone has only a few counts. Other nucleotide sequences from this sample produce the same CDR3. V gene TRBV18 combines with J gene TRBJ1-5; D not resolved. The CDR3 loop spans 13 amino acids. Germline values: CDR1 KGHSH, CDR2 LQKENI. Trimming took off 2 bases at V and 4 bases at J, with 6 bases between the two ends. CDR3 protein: CASSPGGNQPQHF. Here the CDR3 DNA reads TGTGCCAGCTCACCAGGCGGGAATCAGCCCCAGCATTTT. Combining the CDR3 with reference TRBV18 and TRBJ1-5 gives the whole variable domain NAGVMQNPRHLVRRRGQEARLRCSPMKGHSHVYWYRQLPEEGLKFMVYLQKENIIDESGMPKERFSAEFPKEGPSILRIQQVVRGDSAAYFCASSPGGNQPQHFGDGTRLSIL.

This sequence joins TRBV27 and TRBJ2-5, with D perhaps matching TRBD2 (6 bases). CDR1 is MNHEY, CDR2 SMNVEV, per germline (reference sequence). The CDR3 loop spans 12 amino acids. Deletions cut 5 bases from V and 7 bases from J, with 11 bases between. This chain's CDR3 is CASSIYGGTQYF. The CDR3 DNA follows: TGTGCCAGCAGTATCTACGGGGGGACCCAGTACTTC.

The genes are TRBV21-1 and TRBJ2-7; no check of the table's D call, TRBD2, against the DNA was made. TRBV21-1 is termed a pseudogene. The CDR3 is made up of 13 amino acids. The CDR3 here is CASSKGGPYEQYF. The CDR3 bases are TGTGCCAGCAGCAAAGGCGGTCCCTACGAGCAGTACTTC.

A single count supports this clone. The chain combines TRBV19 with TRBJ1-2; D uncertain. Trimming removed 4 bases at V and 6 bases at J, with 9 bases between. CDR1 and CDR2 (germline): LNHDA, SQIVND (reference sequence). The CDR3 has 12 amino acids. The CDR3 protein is CASSKPGDGYTF. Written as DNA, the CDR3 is TGTGCCAGTAGTAAACCGGGAGATGGCTACACCTTC.

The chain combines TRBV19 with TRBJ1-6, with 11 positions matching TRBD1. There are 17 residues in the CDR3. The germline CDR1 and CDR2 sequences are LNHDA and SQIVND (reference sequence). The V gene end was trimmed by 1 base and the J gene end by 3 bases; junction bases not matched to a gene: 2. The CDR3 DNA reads TGTGCCAGTAGTATAGCCGGGACAGGGGGCTATAATTCACCCCTCCACTTT. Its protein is CASSIAGTGGYNSPLHF.

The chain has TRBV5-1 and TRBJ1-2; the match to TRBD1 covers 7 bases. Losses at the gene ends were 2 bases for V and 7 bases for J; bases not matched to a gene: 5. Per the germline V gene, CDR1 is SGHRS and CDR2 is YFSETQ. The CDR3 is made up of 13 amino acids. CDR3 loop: CASSLNTGVGYTF. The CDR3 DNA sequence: TGCGCCAGCAGCTTAAATACAGGGGTTGGCTACACCTTC. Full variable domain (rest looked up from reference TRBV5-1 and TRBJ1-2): KAGVTQTPRYLIKTRGQQVTLSCSPISGHRSVSWYQQTPGQGLQFLFEYFSETQRNKGNFPGRFSGRQFSNSRSEMNVSTLELGDSALYLCASSLNTGVGYTFGSGTRLTVV.

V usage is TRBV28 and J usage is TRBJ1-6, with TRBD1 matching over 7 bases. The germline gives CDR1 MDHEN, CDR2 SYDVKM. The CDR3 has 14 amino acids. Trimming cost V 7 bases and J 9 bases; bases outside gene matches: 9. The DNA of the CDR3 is TGTGCCAGCACTCTTGGACAGGCTCGTTCACCCCTCCACTTT. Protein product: CASTLGQARSPLHF.

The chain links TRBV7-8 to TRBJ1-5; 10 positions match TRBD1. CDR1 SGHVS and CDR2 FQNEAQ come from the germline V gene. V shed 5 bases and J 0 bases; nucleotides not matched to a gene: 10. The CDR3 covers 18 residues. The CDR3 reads CASSQTGGSSYSNQPQHF. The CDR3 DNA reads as TGTGCCAGCAGCCAGACAGGGGGCTCTTCTTATAGCAATCAGCCCCAGCATTTT.

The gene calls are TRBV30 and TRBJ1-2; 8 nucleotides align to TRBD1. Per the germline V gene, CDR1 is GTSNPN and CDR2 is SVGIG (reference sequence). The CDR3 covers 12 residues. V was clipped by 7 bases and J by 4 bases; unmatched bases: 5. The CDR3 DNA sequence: TGTGCCTCCCGACAGGGGAGCTATGGCTACACCTTC. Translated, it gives CASRQGSYGYTF.

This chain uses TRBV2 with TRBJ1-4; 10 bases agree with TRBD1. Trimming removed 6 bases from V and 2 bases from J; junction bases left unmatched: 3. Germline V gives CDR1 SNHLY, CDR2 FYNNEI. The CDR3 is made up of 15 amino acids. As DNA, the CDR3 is TGTGCCAGCAGGCCGGGACAGGGGACTAATGAAAAACTGTTTTTT. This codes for CASRPGQGTNEKLFF.

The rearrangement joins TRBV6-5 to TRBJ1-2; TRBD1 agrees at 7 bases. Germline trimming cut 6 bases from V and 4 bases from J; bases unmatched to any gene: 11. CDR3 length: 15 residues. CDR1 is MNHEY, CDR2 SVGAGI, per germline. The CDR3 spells CASSLRRQGPYGYTF. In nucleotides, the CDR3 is TGTGCCAGCAGCCTTCGGAGACAGGGCCCCTATGGCTACACCTTC.

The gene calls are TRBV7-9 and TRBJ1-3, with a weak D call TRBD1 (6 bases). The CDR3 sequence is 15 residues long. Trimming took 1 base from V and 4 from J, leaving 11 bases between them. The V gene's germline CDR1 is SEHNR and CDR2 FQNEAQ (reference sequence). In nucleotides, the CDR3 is TGTGCCAGCAGCTTAGGAGGGGGTGCCGGAAACACCATATATTTT. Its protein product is CASSLGGGAGNTIYF.

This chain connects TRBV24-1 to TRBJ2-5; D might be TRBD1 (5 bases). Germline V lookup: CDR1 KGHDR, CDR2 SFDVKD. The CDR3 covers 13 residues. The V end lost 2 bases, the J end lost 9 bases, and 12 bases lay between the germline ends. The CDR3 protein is CATSDSFQGAQYF. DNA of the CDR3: TGTGCCACCAGTGATTCCTTTCAAGGGGCCCAGTACTTC.

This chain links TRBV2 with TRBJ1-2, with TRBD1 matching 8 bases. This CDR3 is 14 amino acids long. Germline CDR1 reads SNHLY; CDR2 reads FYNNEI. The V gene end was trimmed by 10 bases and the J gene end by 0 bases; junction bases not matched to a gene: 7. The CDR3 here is CATRRQGPNYGYTF. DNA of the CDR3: TGTGCCACCCGAAGACAGGGGCCTAACTATGGCTACACCTTC.

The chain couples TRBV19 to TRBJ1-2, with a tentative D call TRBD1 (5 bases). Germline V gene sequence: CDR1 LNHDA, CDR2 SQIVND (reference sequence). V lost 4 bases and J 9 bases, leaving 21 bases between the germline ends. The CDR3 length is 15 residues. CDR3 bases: TGTGCCAGTAGTAGGAGGGCAGGGTCTGATACTCGCTACACCTTC. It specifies CASSRRAGSDTRYTF.

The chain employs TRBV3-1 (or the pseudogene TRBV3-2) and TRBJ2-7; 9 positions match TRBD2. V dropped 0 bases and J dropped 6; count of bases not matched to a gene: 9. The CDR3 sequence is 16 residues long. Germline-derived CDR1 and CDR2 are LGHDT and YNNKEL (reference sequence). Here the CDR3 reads CASSQESEAGGLEQYF. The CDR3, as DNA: TGTGCCAGCAGCCAAGAATCAGAAGCGGGAGGTCTCGAGCAGTACTTC.

The CDR3 here is CASRKGAEQYF. The DNA for the CDR3 is TGTGCCAGTAGAAAGGGGGCCGAGCAGTACTTC. The V gene is TRBV6-1, the J gene TRBJ2-7; 7 nucleotides match TRBD1. The CDR3 runs 11 residues. CDR1 and CDR2 (germline): MNHNS, SASEGT. The J segment lost 6 bases and the V segment lost 9 bases, leaving 5 bases of the junction unmatched.

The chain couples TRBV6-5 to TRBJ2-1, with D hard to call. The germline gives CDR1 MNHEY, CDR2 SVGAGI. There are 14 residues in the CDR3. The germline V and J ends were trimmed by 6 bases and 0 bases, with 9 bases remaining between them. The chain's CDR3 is CASSDKSSYNEQFF. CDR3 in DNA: TGTGCCAGCAGCGACAAGAGCTCCTACAATGAGCAGTTCTTC.

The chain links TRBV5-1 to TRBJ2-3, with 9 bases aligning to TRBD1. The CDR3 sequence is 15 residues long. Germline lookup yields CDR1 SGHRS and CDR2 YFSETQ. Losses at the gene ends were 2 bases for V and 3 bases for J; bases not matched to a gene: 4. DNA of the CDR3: TGCGCCAGCAGCTTCCGGGACAGGGTTACAGATACGCAGTATTTT. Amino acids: CASSFRDRVTDTQYF.

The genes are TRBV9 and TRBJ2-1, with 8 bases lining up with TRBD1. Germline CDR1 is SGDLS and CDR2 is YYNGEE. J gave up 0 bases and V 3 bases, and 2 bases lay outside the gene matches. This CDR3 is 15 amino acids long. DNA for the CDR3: TGTGCCAGCAGCGGAGGACAGGGCTCCTACAATGAGCAGTTCTTC. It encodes CASSGGQGSYNEQFF.

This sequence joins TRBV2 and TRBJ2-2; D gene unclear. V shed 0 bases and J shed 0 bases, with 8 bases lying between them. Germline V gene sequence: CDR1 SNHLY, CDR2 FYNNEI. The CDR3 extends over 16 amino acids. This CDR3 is CASSEASYANTGELFF. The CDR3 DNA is TGTGCCAGCAGTGAAGCTAGCTATGCGAACACCGGGGAGCTGTTTTTT.